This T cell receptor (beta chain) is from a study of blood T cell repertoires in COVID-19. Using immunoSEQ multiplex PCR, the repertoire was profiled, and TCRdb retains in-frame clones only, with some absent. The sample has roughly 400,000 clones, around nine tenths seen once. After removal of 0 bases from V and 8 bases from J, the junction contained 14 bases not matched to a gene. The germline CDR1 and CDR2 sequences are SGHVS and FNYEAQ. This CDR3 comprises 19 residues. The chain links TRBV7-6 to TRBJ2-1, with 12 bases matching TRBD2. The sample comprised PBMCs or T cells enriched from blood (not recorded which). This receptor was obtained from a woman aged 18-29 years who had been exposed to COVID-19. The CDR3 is CASSLAPASGGASSDEQFF. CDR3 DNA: TGTGCCAGCAGCTTAGCGCCGGCTAGCGGGGGGGCCTCATCTGATGAGCAGTTCTTC. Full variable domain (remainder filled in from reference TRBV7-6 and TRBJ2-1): GAGVSQSPRYKVTKRGQDVALRCDPISGHVSLYWYRQALGQGPEFLTYFNYEAQQDKSGLPNDRFSAERPEGSISTLTIQRTEQRDSAMYRCASSLAPASGGASSDEQFFGPGTRLTVL.